This TCR beta chain appears in the sequencing data of a study of shared clonotypes between healthy human individuals. Study-level points and caveats: Exclusively blood specimens were collected; tissue repertoires likely differ. It was the non-shared clonotypes that had lower generation probabilities than clonotypes shared by all four donors.

About this clone itself: The target antigen is unknown. Mismatch with germline at one junction end may stem from a read error.

Germline V gives CDR1 LNHNV, CDR2 YYDKDF (reference sequence). This CDR3 is 13 amino acids long. Caucasian adults living in Nashville, Tennessee, provided all samples. Deep was the level at which the assay was run. Assay: immunoSEQ multiplex PCR; the TCRdb copy retains only in-frame clones and omits some. In the table there are 2,500,000 or so clones, just under 95% of which are singletons. Sequencing was performed on naive CD4+ T cells from PBMCs. Subset: CD45RA+ positively selected. The sequence came from a man aged 18 to 30 in good health. Some clones in this sample may be carry-over from other donors' samples. V and J are TRBV15 and TRBJ1-1; no clear D. The CDR3 region is CATGRDVRAPAFF. In nucleotides, the CDR3 is TGTGCCACCGGCAGAGATGTTAGGGCCCCAGCTTTCTTT.